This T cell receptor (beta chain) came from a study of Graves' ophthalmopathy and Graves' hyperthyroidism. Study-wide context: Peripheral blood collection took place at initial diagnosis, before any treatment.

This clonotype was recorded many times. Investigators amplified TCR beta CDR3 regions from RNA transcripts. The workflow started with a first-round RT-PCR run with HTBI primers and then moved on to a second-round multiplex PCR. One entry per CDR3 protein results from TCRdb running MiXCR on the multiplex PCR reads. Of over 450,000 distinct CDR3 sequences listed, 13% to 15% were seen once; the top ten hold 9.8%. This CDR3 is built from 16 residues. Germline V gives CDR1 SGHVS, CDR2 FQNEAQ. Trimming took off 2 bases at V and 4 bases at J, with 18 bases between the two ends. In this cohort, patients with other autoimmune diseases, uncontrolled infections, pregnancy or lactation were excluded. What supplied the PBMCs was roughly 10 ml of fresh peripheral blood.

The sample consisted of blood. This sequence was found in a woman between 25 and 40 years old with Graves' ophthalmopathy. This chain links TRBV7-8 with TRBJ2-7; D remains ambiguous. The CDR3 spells CASSLISFPSGYEQYF. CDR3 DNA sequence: TGTGCCAGCAGCTTAATTAGTTTCCCCTCGGGTTACGAGCAGTACTTC.